The clone carrying this T cell receptor beta chain was recorded only once. J gave up 8 bases and V 5 bases, and 4 bases lay outside the gene matches. The CDR3 consists of 13 residues. Germline assignment: CDR1 SGHVS and CDR2 FQNEAQ. This sample is drawn from a study of blood T cell repertoires in COVID-19. Across the whole study: T cells, B-cell-depleted T cells, or PBMCs provided the cDNA or gDNA that served as material.

This table comes from immunoSEQ multiplex PCR, and its TCRdb copy is limited to in-frame clones, with some not included. The sample lists about 89,000 clones, roughly 78% occurring once. V usage is TRBV7-8 and J usage is TRBJ1-4; 8 bases are shared with TRBD1. The sequence was obtained from a woman of 80 years or more with acute or convalescent COVID-19. The sample taken for sequencing was peripheral blood. The CDR3: CASSTRTGEKLFF. The CDR3 coding sequence is TGTGCCAGCAGCACGCGGACAGGGGAAAAACTGTTTTTT.